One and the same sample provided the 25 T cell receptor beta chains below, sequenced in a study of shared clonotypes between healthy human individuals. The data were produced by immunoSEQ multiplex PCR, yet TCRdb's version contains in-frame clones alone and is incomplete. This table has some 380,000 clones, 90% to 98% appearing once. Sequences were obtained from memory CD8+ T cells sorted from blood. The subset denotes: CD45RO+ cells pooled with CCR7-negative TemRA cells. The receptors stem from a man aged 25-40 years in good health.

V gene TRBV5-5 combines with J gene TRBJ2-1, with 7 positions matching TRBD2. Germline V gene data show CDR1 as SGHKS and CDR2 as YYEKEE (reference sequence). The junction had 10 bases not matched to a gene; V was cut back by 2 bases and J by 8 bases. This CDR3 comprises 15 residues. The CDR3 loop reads CASSFPSGPRDEQFF. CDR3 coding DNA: TGTGCCAGCAGCTTCCCTAGCGGACCTAGGGATGAGCAGTTCTTC.

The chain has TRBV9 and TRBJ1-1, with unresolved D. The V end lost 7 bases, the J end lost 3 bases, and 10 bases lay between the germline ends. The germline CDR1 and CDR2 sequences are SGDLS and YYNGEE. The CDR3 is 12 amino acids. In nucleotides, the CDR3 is TGTGCCAGCTCGAGGGTTGACACTGAAGCTTTCTTT. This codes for CASSRVDTEAFF.

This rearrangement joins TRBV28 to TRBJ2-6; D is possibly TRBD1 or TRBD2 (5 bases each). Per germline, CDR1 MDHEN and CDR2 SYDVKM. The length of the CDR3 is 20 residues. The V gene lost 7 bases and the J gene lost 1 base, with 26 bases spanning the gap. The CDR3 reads CASTLMGRVGGRSGANVLTF. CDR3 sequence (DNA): TGTGCCAGCACCCTGATGGGCAGGGTAGGAGGAAGGTCTGGGGCCAACGTCCTGACTTTC.

The CDR3 region has the DNA TGCAGCGTTCCGACAGGGGAAATAGGTGAAGCTTTCTTT. Translating gives CSVPTGEIGEAFF. V gene TRBV29-1 combines with J gene TRBJ1-1; 8 bases fit TRBD1. The ends lost 5 bases at V and 7 bases at J; junction bases unmatched: 9. CDR3 size: 13 residues. Germline V gene sequence: CDR1 SQVTM, CDR2 ANQGSEA.

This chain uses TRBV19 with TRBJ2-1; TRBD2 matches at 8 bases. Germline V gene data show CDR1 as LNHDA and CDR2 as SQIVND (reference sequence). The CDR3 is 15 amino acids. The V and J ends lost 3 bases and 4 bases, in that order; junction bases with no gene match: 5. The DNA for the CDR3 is TGTGCCAGTAGTATCTTGGCTAGCGGGTACAATGAGCAGTTCTTC. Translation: CASSILASGYNEQFF.

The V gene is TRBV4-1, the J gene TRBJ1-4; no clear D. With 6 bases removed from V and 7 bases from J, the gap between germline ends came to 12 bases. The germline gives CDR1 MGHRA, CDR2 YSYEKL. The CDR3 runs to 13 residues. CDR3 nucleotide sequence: TGCGCCAGCAGTCGGGTTTGGGGTGAAAAACTGTTTTTT. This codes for CASSRVWGEKLFF.

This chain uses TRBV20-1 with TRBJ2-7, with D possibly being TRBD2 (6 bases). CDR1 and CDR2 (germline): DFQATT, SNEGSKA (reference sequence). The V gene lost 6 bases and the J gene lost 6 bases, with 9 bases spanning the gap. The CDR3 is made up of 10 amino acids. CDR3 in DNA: TGCAGTGCCCACGGGGGCGAGCAGTACTTC. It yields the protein CSAHGGEQYF.

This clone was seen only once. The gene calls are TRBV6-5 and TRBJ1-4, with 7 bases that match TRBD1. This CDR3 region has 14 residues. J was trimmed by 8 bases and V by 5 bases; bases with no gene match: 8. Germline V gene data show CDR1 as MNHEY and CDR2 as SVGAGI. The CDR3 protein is CASSDRVGKEKLFF. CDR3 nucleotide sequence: TGTGCCAGCAGTGACAGGGTCGGTAAGGAAAAACTGTTTTTT.

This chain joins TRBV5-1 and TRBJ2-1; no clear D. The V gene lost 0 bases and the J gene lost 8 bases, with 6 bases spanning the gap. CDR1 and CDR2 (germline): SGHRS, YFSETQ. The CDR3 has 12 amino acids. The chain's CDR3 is CASSLGGHEQFF. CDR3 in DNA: TGCGCCAGCAGCTTGGGAGGCCATGAGCAGTTCTTC.

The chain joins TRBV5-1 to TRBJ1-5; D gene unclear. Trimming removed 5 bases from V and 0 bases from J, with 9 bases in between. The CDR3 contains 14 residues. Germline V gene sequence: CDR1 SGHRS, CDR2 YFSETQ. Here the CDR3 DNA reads TGCGCCAGCAGTGAGACGCCTAGCAATCAGCCCCAGCATTTT. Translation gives CASSETPSNQPQHF. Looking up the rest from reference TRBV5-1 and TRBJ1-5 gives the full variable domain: KAGVTQTPRYLIKTRGQQVTLSCSPISGHRSVSWYQQTPGQGLQFLFEYFSETQRNKGNFPGRFSGRQFSNSRSEMNVSTLELGDSALYLCASSETPSNQPQHFGDGTRLSIL.

CDR3 DNA: TGTGCCAGCAGTTTTTGGCCCCACGCTAGCGGGATGGAAGATACGCAGTATTTT. This encodes CASSFWPHASGMEDTQYF. The chain combines TRBV28 with TRBJ2-3; 9 nucleotides agree with TRBD2. The CDR3 is 18 residues long. Germline V gene sequence: CDR1 MDHEN, CDR2 SYDVKM. J lost 5 bases, V lost 3 bases, and 15 bases had no gene match.

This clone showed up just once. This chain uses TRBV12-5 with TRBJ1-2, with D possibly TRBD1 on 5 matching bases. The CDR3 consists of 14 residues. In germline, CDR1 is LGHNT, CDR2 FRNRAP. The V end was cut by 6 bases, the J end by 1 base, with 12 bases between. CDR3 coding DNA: TGTGCTAGTGGGCCGTGGGGGTATAACTATGGCTACACCTTC. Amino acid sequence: CASGPWGYNYGYTF.

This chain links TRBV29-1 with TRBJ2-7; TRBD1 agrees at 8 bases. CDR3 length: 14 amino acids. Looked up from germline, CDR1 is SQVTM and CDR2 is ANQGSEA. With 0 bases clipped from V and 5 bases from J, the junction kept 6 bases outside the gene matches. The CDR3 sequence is CSVEEDREWDEQYF. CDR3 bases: TGCAGCGTTGAAGAGGACAGGGAGTGGGACGAGCAGTACTTC.

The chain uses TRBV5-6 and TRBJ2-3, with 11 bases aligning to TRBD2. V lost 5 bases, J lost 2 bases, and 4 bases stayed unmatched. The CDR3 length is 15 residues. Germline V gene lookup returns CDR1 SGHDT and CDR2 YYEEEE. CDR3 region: CASSLAGGITDTQYF. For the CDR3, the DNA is TGTGCCAGCAGTTTAGCGGGAGGGATCACAGATACGCAGTATTTT.

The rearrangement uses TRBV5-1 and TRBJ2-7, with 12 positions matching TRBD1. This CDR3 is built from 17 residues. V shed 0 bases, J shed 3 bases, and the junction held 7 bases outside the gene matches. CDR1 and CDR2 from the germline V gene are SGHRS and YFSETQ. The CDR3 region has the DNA TGCGCCAGCAGCTTGGCGTTTGGGACAGGGGGCTACTACGAGCAGTACTTC. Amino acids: CASSLAFGTGGYYEQYF.

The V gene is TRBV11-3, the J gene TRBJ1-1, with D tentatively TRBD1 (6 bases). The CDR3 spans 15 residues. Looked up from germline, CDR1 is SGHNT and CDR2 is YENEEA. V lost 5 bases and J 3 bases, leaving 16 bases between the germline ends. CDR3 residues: CASSRGEGGYTEAFF. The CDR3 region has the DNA TGTGCCAGCAGCAGGGGGGAGGGAGGATACACTGAAGCTTTCTTT.

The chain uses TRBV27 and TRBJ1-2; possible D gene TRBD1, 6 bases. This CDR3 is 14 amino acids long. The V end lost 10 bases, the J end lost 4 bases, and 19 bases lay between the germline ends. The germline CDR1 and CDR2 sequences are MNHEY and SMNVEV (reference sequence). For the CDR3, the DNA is TGTGCCAACACAGCAGGGGCTTACGGCTATGGCTACACCTTC. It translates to CANTAGAYGYGYTF.

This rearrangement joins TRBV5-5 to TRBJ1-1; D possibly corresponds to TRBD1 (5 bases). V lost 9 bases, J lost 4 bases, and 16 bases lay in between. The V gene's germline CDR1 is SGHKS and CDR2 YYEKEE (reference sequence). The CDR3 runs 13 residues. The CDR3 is CATRLRDGTEAFF. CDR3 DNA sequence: TGTGCCACTCGTCTAAGGGACGGCACTGAAGCTTTCTTT.

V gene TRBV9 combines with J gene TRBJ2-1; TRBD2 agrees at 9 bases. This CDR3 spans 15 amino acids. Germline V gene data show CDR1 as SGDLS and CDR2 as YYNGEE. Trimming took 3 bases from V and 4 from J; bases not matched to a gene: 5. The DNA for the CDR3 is TGTGCCAGCAGCGGGGGACTAGCCTCATACAATGAGCAGTTCTTC. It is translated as CASSGGLASYNEQFF.

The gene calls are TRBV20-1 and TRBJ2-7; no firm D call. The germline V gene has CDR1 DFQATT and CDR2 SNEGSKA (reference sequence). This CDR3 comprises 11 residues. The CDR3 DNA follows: TGCAGCACCGGCAATACCTACGAGCAGTACTTC. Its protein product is CSTGNTYEQYF.

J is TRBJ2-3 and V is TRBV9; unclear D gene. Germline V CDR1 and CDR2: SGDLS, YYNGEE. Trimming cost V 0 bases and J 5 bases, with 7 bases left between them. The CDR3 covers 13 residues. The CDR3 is CASSVEVLDTQYF. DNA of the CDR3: TGTGCCAGCAGCGTAGAAGTTCTAGATACGCAGTATTTT.

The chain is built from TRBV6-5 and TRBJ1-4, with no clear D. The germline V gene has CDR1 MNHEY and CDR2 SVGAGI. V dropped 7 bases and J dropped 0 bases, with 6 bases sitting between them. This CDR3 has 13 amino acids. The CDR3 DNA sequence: TGTGCCAGCACTGGAGCAACTAATGAAAAACTGTTTTTT. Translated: CASTGATNEKLFF.

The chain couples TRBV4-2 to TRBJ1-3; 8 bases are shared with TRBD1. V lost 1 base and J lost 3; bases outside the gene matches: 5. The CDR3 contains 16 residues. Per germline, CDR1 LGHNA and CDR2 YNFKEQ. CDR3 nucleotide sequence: TGTGCCAGCAGCCAAGGGACAGGGAGTTTTGGAAACACCATATATTTT. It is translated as CASSQGTGSFGNTIYF.

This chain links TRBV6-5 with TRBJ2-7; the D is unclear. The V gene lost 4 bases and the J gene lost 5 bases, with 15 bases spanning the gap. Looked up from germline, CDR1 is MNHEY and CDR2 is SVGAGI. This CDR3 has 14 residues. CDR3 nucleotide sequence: TGTGCCAGCAGTTCCTCCCCGGCAGGCAACGAGCAGTACTTC. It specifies CASSSSPAGNEQYF.

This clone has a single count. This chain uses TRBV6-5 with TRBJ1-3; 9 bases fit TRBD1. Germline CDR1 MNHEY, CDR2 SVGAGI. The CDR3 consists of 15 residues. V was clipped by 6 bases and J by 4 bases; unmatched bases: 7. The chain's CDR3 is CASRLGTGQGNTIYF. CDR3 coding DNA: TGTGCCAGCAGACTCGGGACAGGGCAAGGAAACACCATATATTTT.